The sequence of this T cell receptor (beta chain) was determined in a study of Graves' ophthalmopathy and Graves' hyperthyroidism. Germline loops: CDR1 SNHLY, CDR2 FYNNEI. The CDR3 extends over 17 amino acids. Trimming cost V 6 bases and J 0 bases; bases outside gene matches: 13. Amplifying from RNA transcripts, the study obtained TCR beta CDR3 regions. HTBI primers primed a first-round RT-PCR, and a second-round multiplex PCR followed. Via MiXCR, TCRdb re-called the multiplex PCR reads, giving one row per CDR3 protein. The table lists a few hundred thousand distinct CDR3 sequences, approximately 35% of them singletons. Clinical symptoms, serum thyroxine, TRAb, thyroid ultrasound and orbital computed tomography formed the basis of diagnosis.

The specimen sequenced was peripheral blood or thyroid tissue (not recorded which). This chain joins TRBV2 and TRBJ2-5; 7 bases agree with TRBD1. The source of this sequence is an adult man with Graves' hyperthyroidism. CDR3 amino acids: CASSHIRAGGYQETQYF. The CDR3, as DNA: TGTGCCAGCAGCCATATTCGGGCAGGGGGATACCAAGAGACCCAGTACTTC. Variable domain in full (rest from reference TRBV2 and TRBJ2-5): EPEVTQTPSHQVTQMGQEVILRCVPISNHLYFYWYRQILGQKVEFLVSFYNNEISEKSEIFDDQFSVERPDGSNFTLKIRSTKLEDSAMYFCASSHIRAGGYQETQYFGPGTRLLVL.